A selection of T cell receptor beta chains follows, all from one sample in a study of molecular identifiers for immune sequencing clone quantification. TCRdb re-derived calls from the PCR reads in MiXCR, one entry per CDR3 protein. The data hold about 640,000 distinct CDR3 sequences, with less than 20% observed a single time. The specimen sequenced was naive CD8+ T cells from blood, with Jurkat cell RNA spiked in. The receptors come from a human donor in good health. Some libraries in this study had Jurkat cell RNA spiked in. Both conserved end residues are part of each CDR3. D genes are given only for firm matches. Clone size is shown for a subset of rows, as once, few, many or a class of expanded clone.

size	V	J	D	CDR3	DNA
many	TRBV6-2/TRBV6-3	TRBJ1-2	TRBD1	CASREPRQGSYGYTF	TGTGCCAGCAGAGAACCCAGACAGGGGAGCTATGGCTACACCTTC
many	TRBV19	TRBJ2-7	NA	CASSMVSGEQYF	TGTGCCAGTAGTATGGTCTCGGGGGAGCAGTACTTC
NA	TRBV9	TRBJ1-4	TRBD1	CASSPRRDREGGGEKLFF	TGTGCCAGCAGCCCGCGCCGGGACAGGGAAGGCGGGGGGGAAAAACTGTTTTTT
few	TRBV7-9	TRBJ2-1	NA	CASSPDGWHEQFF	TGTGCCAGCAGCCCGGATGGGTGGCATGAGCAGTTCTTC
many	TRBV20-1	TRBJ2-7	NA	CSASSQEHYEQYF	TGCAGTGCTAGCTCACAGGAGCACTACGAGCAGTACTTC
many	TRBV6-5	TRBJ2-7	TRBD2	CASSYSGLAVYEQYF	TGTGCCAGCAGTTACTCAGGACTAGCGGTTTACGAGCAGTACTTC
many	TRBV7-9	TRBJ2-5	NA	CASSPTGFQETQYF	TGTGCCAGCAGCCCTACAGGGTTCCAAGAGACCCAGTACTTC
few	TRBV7-9	TRBJ1-4	NA	CASSLNSGEGEKLFF	TGTGCCAGCAGCCTAAACTCAGGGGAGGGTGAAAAACTGTTTTTT
NA	TRBV28	TRBJ2-7	TRBD2	CASSFPLAGAYEQYF	TGTGCCAGCAGTTTCCCTCTAGCGGGAGCATACGAGCAGTACTTC
many	TRBV27	TRBJ2-4	NA	CASSLRGGKNIQYF	TGTGCCAGCAGTTTAAGGGGAGGCAAAAACATTCAGTACTTC
many	TRBV7-9	TRBJ1-1	TRBD1	CASSPRTQGVNTEAFF	TGTGCCAGCAGCCCAAGAACTCAGGGGGTGAACACTGAAGCTTTCTTT
few	TRBV6-2/TRBV6-3	TRBJ1-1	TRBD1	CASSLTRDRVSEAFF	TGTGCCAGCAGTTTAACCCGGGACAGGGTTTCTGAAGCTTTCTTT
NA	TRBV27	TRBJ2-2	NA	CASRLHYSGELFF	TGTGCCAGCCGCCTTCACTATTCCGGGGAGCTGTTTTTT
NA	TRBV11-2	TRBJ2-2	TRBD2	CASSLIAGGPVGELFF	TGTGCCAGCAGCCTCATAGCGGGGGGGCCCGTCGGGGAGCTGTTTTTT
many	TRBV9	TRBJ2-1	TRBD1	CASSTRTGVVFF	TGTGCCAGCAGCACACGGACAGGGGTCGTGTTCTTC
NA	TRBV5-4	TRBJ1-6	NA	CASSLDLGGYNNSPLHF	TGTGCCAGCAGCTTGGATTTAGGAGGGTATAATAATTCACCCCTCCACTTT
NA	TRBV27	TRBJ2-7	TRBD2	CASSLLAGVGYYEQYF	TGTGCCAGCAGTTTGCTAGCGGGAGTAGGATACTACGAGCAGTACTTC
few	TRBV20-1	TRBJ2-1	NA	CSASTAGESSYNEQFF	TGCAGTGCTAGTACGGCGGGCGAAAGCTCCTACAATGAGCAGTTCTTC
many	TRBV7-2	TRBJ2-2	NA	CASSLAANTGELFF	TGTGCCAGCAGCTTAGCGGCGAACACCGGGGAGCTGTTTTTT
many	TRBV7-9	TRBJ2-7	NA	CASSSARTETYEQYF	TGTGCCAGCAGCTCCGCCAGGACAGAGACCTACGAGCAGTACTTC
many	TRBV20-1	TRBJ2-7	TRBD1	CSVRTGETYEQYF	TGCAGCGTTAGGACAGGGGAAACCTACGAGCAGTACTTC
many	TRBV3-1	TRBJ1-2	NA	CASSQDRGEDPTYTF	TGTGCCAGCAGCCAAGATCGGGGTGAGGATCCGACCTACACCTTC
NA	TRBV7-9	TRBJ2-7	NA	CASSLVGQGTSYEQYF	TGTGCCAGCAGCTTAGTGGGGCAGGGGACCTCATACGAGCAGTACTTC
many	TRBV28	TRBJ1-5	NA	CAKQGPAHF	TGTGCCAAACAGGGCCCGGCGCATTTT
many	TRBV12-3/TRBV12-4	TRBJ2-3	NA	CASTPIVGMADTQYF	TGTGCCAGCACCCCTATCGTGGGGATGGCAGATACGCAGTATTTT
NA	TRBV12-3/TRBV12-4	TRBJ1-2	TRBD1	CASRGQGANYGYTF	TGTGCCAGCAGAGGACAGGGGGCTAACTATGGCTACACCTTC
many	TRBV28	TRBJ2-2	NA	CASSLSSGVTGELFF	TGTGCCAGCAGTTTATCATCCGGGGTCACCGGGGAGCTGTTTTTT
NA	TRBV9	TRBJ2-3	NA	CTSSVGISGITDTQYF	TGTACCAGCAGCGTAGGAATTAGCGGAATCACAGATACGCAGTATTTT
many	TRBV5-4	TRBJ2-7	NA	CASSGQYEQYF	TGTGCCAGCAGCGGGCAATACGAGCAGTACTTC
NA	TRBV19	TRBJ1-2	NA	CASKSGVTFGYTF	TGTGCCAGTAAATCAGGGGTAACATTTGGCTACACCTTC
NA	TRBV4-2	TRBJ2-1	TRBD1	CASSARQGDYNEQFF	TGTGCCAGCAGCGCTCGGCAGGGGGACTACAATGAGCAGTTCTTC
many	TRBV6-5	TRBJ2-2	NA	CASSAGVREWSTGELFF	TGTGCCAGCAGTGCAGGGGTCCGGGAATGGAGCACCGGGGAGCTGTTTTTT
many	TRBV28	TRBJ2-7	TRBD2	CASSPASGAHYEQYF	TGTGCCAGCAGTCCCGCTAGCGGAGCTCACTACGAGCAGTACTTC
many	TRBV28	TRBJ2-1	NA	CASRLRLPSYNEQFF	TGTGCCAGCCGACTCCGGCTACCATCCTACAATGAGCAGTTCTTC
few	TRBV4-2	TRBJ2-1	NA	CASSQDLLVYPRYNEQFF	TGTGCCAGCAGCCAAGATTTACTGGTCTATCCCCGGTACAATGAGCAGTTCTTC
NA	TRBV19	TRBJ2-7	NA	CASSIVDDSYEQYF	TGTGCCAGTAGTATAGTTGACGACTCCTACGAGCAGTACTTC
NA	TRBV13	TRBJ1-1	NA	CASSEKGVDTEAFF	TGTGCCAGCAGCGAGAAGGGGGTTGACACTGAAGCTTTCTTT
many	TRBV5-4	TRBJ1-1	NA	CASSLGMDGAFF	TGTGCCAGCAGCTTGGGAATGGACGGGGCTTTCTTT
NA	TRBV6-2/TRBV6-3	TRBJ1-2	NA	CASSYRDRPYGYTF	TGTGCCAGCAGTTACCGGGACCGACCTTATGGCTACACCTTC
many	TRBV28	TRBJ1-6	NA	CASSPSGSPLHF	TGTGCCAGCAGTCCCAGTGGCTCACCCCTCCACTTT
NA	TRBV9	TRBJ2-7	TRBD1	CASSPQRGTGVYEQYF	TGTGCCAGCAGCCCCCAAAGAGGGACAGGGGTCTACGAGCAGTACTTC
many	TRBV4-1	TRBJ2-7	NA	CASSQAGYEQYF	TGCGCCAGCAGCCAAGCGGGGTACGAGCAGTACTTC
many	TRBV7-2	TRBJ2-1	NA	CASSLSQSSYNEQFF	TGTGCCAGCAGCTTATCCCAGAGCTCCTACAATGAGCAGTTCTTC
many	TRBV20-1	TRBJ2-7	NA	CSANEGTTYEQYF	TGCAGTGCAAATGAAGGAACTACCTACGAGCAGTACTTC
many	TRBV12-3/TRBV12-4	TRBJ1-2	NA	CASSLGSRGSGYTF	TGTGCCAGCAGCCTGGGGAGCAGGGGCAGTGGCTACACCTTC
few	TRBV24-1	TRBJ2-2	TRBD2	CATSDESGGNTGELFF	TGTGCCACCAGTGATGAGAGCGGGGGGAACACCGGGGAGCTGTTTTTT
many	TRBV10-3	TRBJ2-3	NA	CAISESVGGKTDTQYF	TGTGCCATCAGTGAGTCAGTAGGGGGTAAGACAGATACGCAGTATTTT
many	TRBV27	TRBJ2-7	TRBD2	CASSLLAGGLYEQYF	TGTGCCAGCAGTTTATTAGCGGGGGGCCTTTACGAGCAGTACTTC
many	TRBV6-5	TRBJ2-7	NA	CASSYTEGHSYEQYF	TGTGCCAGCAGTTACACGGAAGGTCACTCCTACGAGCAGTACTTC
many	TRBV20-1	TRBJ2-5	TRBD2	CSARGTSFQETQYF	TGCAGTGCAAGGGGGACTAGCTTTCAAGAGACCCAGTACTTC
few	TRBV18	TRBJ2-5	NA	CASSDTNQETQYF	TGTGCCAGCTCGGACACTAACCAAGAGACCCAGTACTTC
many	TRBV6-5	TRBJ2-5	TRBD1	CASSGTGGSLETQYF	TGTGCCAGCAGTGGAACAGGGGGAAGTTTGGAGACCCAGTACTTC
many	TRBV19	TRBJ2-7	NA	CASSIIAGSYEQYF	TGTGCCAGTAGTATCATTGCAGGATCCTACGAGCAGTACTTC
many	TRBV24-1	TRBJ1-4	NA	CATSEGTNEKLFF	TGTGCCACCAGTGAGGGAACTAATGAAAAACTGTTTTTT
many	TRBV11-2	TRBJ2-7	TRBD2	CASSPSPGTSYEQYF	TGTGCCAGCAGCCCGAGTCCCGGGACTAGCTACGAGCAGTACTTC
NA	TRBV5-4	TRBJ2-3	TRBD1	CASSLGDRASDTRYF	TGTGCCAGCAGCTTAGGCGACAGGGCTTCAGATACGCGGTATTTT
many	TRBV30	TRBJ1-1	NA	CAWSVVSDTEAFF	TGTGCCTGGAGTGTAGTCTCAGACACTGAAGCTTTCTTT
many	TRBV7-2	TRBJ1-1	TRBD1	CASSLAPTGAMLNTEAFF	TGTGCCAGCAGCTTAGCGCCGACAGGGGCAATGTTGAACACTGAAGCTTTCTTT
many	TRBV29-1	TRBJ2-7	TRBD1	CSVSTGGYEQYF	TGCAGCGTCTCCACAGGGGGCTACGAGCAGTACTTC
many	TRBV29-1	TRBJ2-7	NA	CSVTVPYEQYF	TGCAGCGTGACAGTTCCCTACGAGCAGTACTTC